The rows below give T cell receptor beta chains drawn from one sample of a study of response to subunit inactivated influenza vaccine. MiXCR, applied by TCRdb to the RT-PCR reads, yields one record per CDR3 protein. The sample holds around 580,000 distinct CDR3 sequences, 11% to 15% seen once. The sample here was PBMCs from blood, taken roughly 13 days after vaccination. Receptors originate from a man between 45 and 60 years old who received an inactivated influenza vaccine. CDR3s include the opening cysteine and the closing phenylalanine or tryptophan. Fields, in order: clone size, V gene, J gene, D gene, CDR3 DNA, CDR3 protein. The D gene is left open where the match is weak. A row's size may be missing; if present it is once, few, many or a size class.

NA	TRBV20-1	TRBJ2-7	TRBD2	TGCAGTGCCACTCCTAGCGGGAACAACGGGCAGTACTTC	CSATPSGNNGQYF
NA	TRBV3-1	TRBJ1-3	NA	TGTGCCAGCAGCCAAGTCCGGAACTCTGGAAACACCATATATTTT	CASSQVRNSGNTIYF
NA	TRBV9	TRBJ2-1	NA	TGTGCCAGCAGCCGAGAGGCGGGATACAATGAGCAGTTCTTC	CASSREAGYNEQFF
NA	TRBV12-3/TRBV12-4	TRBJ1-5	NA	TGTGCCAGCAGTTTACGCGGGAGGCACAATCAGCCCCAGCATTTT	CASSLRGRHNQPQHF
few	TRBV6-2/TRBV6-3	TRBJ2-3	TRBD2	TGTGCCAGCAGTTACTCGCGGACAGCGGGGGGGCCCCGGACAGATACGCAGTATTTT	CASSYSRTAGGPRTDTQYF
few	TRBV6-1	TRBJ2-7	NA	TGTGCCAGCACCCAGGGACTCGGCTCCTACGAGCAGTACTTC	CASTQGLGSYEQYF
few	TRBV4-2	TRBJ2-3	NA	TGTGCCAGCAGCCAAGACCCCGCATCGTCAGATACGCAGTATTTT	CASSQDPASSDTQYF
NA	TRBV3-1	TRBJ2-5	NA	TGTGCCAGCAGCCCGACAACGGAAGAGACCCAGTACTTC	CASSPTTEETQYF
NA	TRBV11-2	TRBJ2-1	NA	TGTGCCAGCAGCTTCGACGGATCCAACTCCTACAATGAGCAGTTCTTC	CASSFDGSNSYNEQFF
few	TRBV5-1	TRBJ2-5	NA	TGCGCCAGCAGCGGGGGGGCGGAGACCCAGTACTTC	CASSGGAETQYF
NA	TRBV5-1	TRBJ2-7	NA	TGCGCCAGCAGCTTTCCGCGGGCCCATTCCCCCTACGAGCAGTACTTC	CASSFPRAHSPYEQYF
NA	TRBV20-1	TRBJ2-6	NA	TGCAGTGCTAGAGCAGCGTCTGGGGCCAACGTCCTGACTTTC	CSARAASGANVLTF
few	TRBV7-2	TRBJ1-3	NA	TGTGCCAGCAGCTGGGGTACTGGAAACACCATATATTTT	CASSWGTGNTIYF
NA	TRBV5-1	TRBJ2-5	NA	TGCGCCAGCAGCTTAGGGACCGCTTGGGGCGAGACCCAGTACTTC	CASSLGTAWGETQYF
few	TRBV3-1	TRBJ2-7	NA	TGTGCCAGCAGCCAAGGCTCCATGCACCAGGGCTACGAGCAGTACTTC	CASSQGSMHQGYEQYF
NA	TRBV12-3/TRBV12-4	TRBJ2-1	NA	TGTGCCAGCAGCTCGAAAACCCGGGACGGTTCCAATGAGCAGTTCTTC	CASSSKTRDGSNEQFF
NA	TRBV4-2	TRBJ2-3	TRBD2	TGTGCCAGCAGCCAAGGGGGATTTTTAGCGGGAGCCGCAAGGTGGGAGGATACGCAGTATTTT	CASSQGGFLAGAARWEDTQYF
NA	TRBV12-5	TRBJ2-3	NA	TGTGCTAGTGGTTCCTCTTCTGCGCGGAGCACAGATACGCAGTATTTT	CASGSSSARSTDTQYF
NA	TRBV5-6	TRBJ2-1	NA	TGTGCCAGCAGCTTGACTGACAGAAATGAGCAGTTCTTC	CASSLTDRNEQFF
NA	TRBV10-3	TRBJ1-4	NA	TGTGCCATCAGTCGAACCGGGCCCGAAAAACTGTTTTTT	CAISRTGPEKLFF
few	TRBV6-2/TRBV6-3	TRBJ2-3	NA	TGTGCCACCTGGCCGCTAGAGAGGACAGATACGCAGTATTTT	CATWPLERTDTQYF
NA	TRBV20-1	TRBJ2-5	NA	TGCAGTGCTAGTACACCGGGACAAGAGACCCAGTACTTC	CSASTPGQETQYF
many	TRBV30	TRBJ2-5	NA	TGTGCCTGGAGAGGAAGACAGCGGGAGACCCAGTACTTC	CAWRGRQRETQYF
few	TRBV2	TRBJ1-3	NA	TGTGCCAGCAGCCGGGACAACATAAACACCATATATTTT	CASSRDNINTIYF
few	TRBV5-5	TRBJ1-1	NA	TGTGCCAGCAGCGGGGGGTCGGGATCGAACACTGAAGCTTTCTTT	CASSGGSGSNTEAFF
many	TRBV29-1	TRBJ1-1	TRBD1	TGCAGCGTTGAGACAGGGACGAACACTGAAGCTTTCTTT	CSVETGTNTEAFF
NA	TRBV20-1	TRBJ2-5	TRBD1	TGCAGTGCTAGAGAAGGACAGGGCAAAGAGACCCAGTACTTC	CSAREGQGKETQYF
few	TRBV12-3/TRBV12-4	TRBJ2-1	TRBD1	TGTGCCAGCAGCCGACAGGGGGTCTCCTACAATGAGCAGTTCTTC	CASSRQGVSYNEQFF
NA	TRBV10-3	TRBJ1-1	NA	TGTGCCATCAGTGAGTCGGGACTCTTGAACACTGAAGCTTTCTTT	CAISESGLLNTEAFF
NA	TRBV20-1	TRBJ1-4	NA	TGCAGTGCTACCAACAGGGACCACACCGAAAAACTGTTTTTT	CSATNRDHTEKLFF
few	TRBV7-2	TRBJ1-2	NA	TGTGCCAGCAGCTTAGCGTGGGCAGGGAACTATGGCTACACCTTC	CASSLAWAGNYGYTF
NA	TRBV5-5	TRBJ2-5	TRBD1	TGTGCCAGCAGCTCATATACCGGACAGGGAGAGACCCAGTACTTC	CASSSYTGQGETQYF
few	TRBV7-2	TRBJ2-3	NA	TGTGCCAGCGGCAGGTTGGATGGGGATACGCAGTATTTT	CASGRLDGDTQYF
NA	TRBV15	TRBJ2-1	TRBD2	TGTGCCACCAGCTTCGGGGGCGGGGGGGACAATGAGCAGTTCTTC	CATSFGGGGDNEQFF
NA	TRBV20-1	TRBJ2-5	TRBD2	TGCAGTGCTAGAGAGGCTAGCGGGATTCTCGAGACCCAGTACTTC	CSAREASGILETQYF
few	TRBV13	TRBJ2-1	NA	TGTGCCAGCAGCTTAGGGCGGTTCTACAATGAGCAGTTCTTC	CASSLGRFYNEQFF
NA	TRBV12-3/TRBV12-4	TRBJ1-5	NA	TGTGCCAGCAGTCCTAGACAGCGCGGTCAGCCCCAGCATTTT	CASSPRQRGQPQHF
NA	TRBV12-3/TRBV12-4	TRBJ2-7	NA	TGTGCCAGCAGTCCATCCGGGGGTATCTACGAGCAGTACTTC	CASSPSGGIYEQYF
many	TRBV12-3/TRBV12-4	TRBJ2-3	NA	TGTGCCAGCAGTTTAGAGCCCGTAAAAACAGATACGCAGTATTTT	CASSLEPVKTDTQYF
many	TRBV5-1	TRBJ2-3	NA	TGCGCCAGCAGCTTGGTAGGGATCAGCACAGATACGCAGTATTTT	CASSLVGISTDTQYF
many	TRBV3-1	TRBJ2-7	NA	TGTGCCAGCAGCCAAGGGAGAAGAGAGCAGTACTTC	CASSQGRREQYF
few	TRBV6-2/TRBV6-3	TRBJ2-3	NA	TGTGCCAGCAGACGGGAGCTCGACACAGATACGCAGTATTTT	CASRRELDTDTQYF
NA	TRBV28	TRBJ2-1	NA	TGTGCCAGCACCACCGGAGGCGCGGTTTGGGTGGGACTCTGGGGCAATGAGCAGTTCTTC	CASTTGGAVWVGLWGNEQFF
many	TRBV5-1	TRBJ2-5	NA	TGCGCCAGCAGCTCCCTAGCGAGCGAGACCCAGTACTTC	CASSSLASETQYF
few	TRBV5-1	TRBJ2-7	TRBD1	TGCGCCAGCAGCCTTTGGGGGGGACAGGGCTACGAGCAGTACTTC	CASSLWGGQGYEQYF
NA	TRBV5-6	TRBJ2-1	TRBD2	TGTGCCAGCAGCTGGAAATCAGGACTAGCGGTGAATGAGCAGTTCTTC	CASSWKSGLAVNEQFF
many	TRBV28	TRBJ2-1	NA	TGTGCCAGCAGTTTGGCTAGCGTGGGCAATGAGCAGTTCTTC	CASSLASVGNEQFF
NA	TRBV5-1	TRBJ2-7	NA	TGCGCCAGCAGCTTTGACTTCACCTACGAGCAGTACTTC	CASSFDFTYEQYF
NA	TRBV6-2/TRBV6-3	TRBJ2-6	NA	TGTGCCAGCATCCGGGACCCAATCGACTCTGGGGCCAACGTCCTGACTTTC	CASIRDPIDSGANVLTF
many	TRBV6-5	TRBJ1-5	NA	TGTGCCAGCAGTTACGGGAGCAATCAGCCCCAGCATTTT	CASSYGSNQPQHF
NA	TRBV20-1	TRBJ2-3	TRBD2	TGCAGTGCTAGGGGCGGGGGGGCAGGAGATACGCAGTATTTT	CSARGGGAGDTQYF
NA	TRBV20-1	TRBJ2-1	NA	TGCAGTGCTACGGACCTATACAATGAGCAGTTCTTC	CSATDLYNEQFF
few	TRBV7-8	TRBJ2-1	TRBD2	TGTGCCAGCAGCTTCGGACTAGCGGGGTATGAGCAGTTCTTC	CASSFGLAGYEQFF
NA	TRBV20-1	TRBJ2-2	TRBD2	TGCAGTGCTAGATTACTAGCGGGAGGGCCCGGCGGGGAGCTGTTTTTT	CSARLLAGGPGGELFF
many	TRBV12-3/TRBV12-4	TRBJ2-4	NA	TGTGCCAGCAGTTTAGCGCAACCCCAGGAGAACATTCAGTACTTC	CASSLAQPQENIQYF